This record looks at one T cell receptor beta chain sequence and its context. The antigen remains unidentified. The sample belongs to a study of radiation and T cells in renal cell carcinoma. Time point reported: blood 4 weeks post-SBRT, at nephrectomy. Indicated treatment: 15 Gy SBRT to primary tumor, nephrectomy 4 weeks later. Nephrectomy followed 15 Gy stereotactic body radiation by 4 weeks. Blood was sampled at baseline, 2 weeks and 4 weeks after SBRT. The tumor was a clear cell renal cell carcinoma. Study observations and caveats: In blood, top tumor clones expanded by 2 weeks, shrinking by 4.

Only in-frame clones appear in the TCRdb table, and some are missing; sequencing was by immunoSEQ multiplex PCR. The table records tens of thousands of clones, approximately 80% of them present only once. The sequence derives from a man aged 50 to 60 with renal cell carcinoma. This material consisted of blood, taken from a patient whose treatment included radiotherapy and nephrectomy.

The CDR3, as DNA: TGTGCCAGTAGTATGAGACAACGAACATCTCAGCCCCAGCATTTT. Its translation: CASSMRQRTSQPQHF. V usage is TRBV19 and J usage is TRBJ1-5, with D hard to call. CDR1 is LNHDA, CDR2 SQIVND, per germline (reference sequence). This CDR3 has 15 residues. Trimming stripped 3 bases from V and 6 bases from J, with 15 bases between.